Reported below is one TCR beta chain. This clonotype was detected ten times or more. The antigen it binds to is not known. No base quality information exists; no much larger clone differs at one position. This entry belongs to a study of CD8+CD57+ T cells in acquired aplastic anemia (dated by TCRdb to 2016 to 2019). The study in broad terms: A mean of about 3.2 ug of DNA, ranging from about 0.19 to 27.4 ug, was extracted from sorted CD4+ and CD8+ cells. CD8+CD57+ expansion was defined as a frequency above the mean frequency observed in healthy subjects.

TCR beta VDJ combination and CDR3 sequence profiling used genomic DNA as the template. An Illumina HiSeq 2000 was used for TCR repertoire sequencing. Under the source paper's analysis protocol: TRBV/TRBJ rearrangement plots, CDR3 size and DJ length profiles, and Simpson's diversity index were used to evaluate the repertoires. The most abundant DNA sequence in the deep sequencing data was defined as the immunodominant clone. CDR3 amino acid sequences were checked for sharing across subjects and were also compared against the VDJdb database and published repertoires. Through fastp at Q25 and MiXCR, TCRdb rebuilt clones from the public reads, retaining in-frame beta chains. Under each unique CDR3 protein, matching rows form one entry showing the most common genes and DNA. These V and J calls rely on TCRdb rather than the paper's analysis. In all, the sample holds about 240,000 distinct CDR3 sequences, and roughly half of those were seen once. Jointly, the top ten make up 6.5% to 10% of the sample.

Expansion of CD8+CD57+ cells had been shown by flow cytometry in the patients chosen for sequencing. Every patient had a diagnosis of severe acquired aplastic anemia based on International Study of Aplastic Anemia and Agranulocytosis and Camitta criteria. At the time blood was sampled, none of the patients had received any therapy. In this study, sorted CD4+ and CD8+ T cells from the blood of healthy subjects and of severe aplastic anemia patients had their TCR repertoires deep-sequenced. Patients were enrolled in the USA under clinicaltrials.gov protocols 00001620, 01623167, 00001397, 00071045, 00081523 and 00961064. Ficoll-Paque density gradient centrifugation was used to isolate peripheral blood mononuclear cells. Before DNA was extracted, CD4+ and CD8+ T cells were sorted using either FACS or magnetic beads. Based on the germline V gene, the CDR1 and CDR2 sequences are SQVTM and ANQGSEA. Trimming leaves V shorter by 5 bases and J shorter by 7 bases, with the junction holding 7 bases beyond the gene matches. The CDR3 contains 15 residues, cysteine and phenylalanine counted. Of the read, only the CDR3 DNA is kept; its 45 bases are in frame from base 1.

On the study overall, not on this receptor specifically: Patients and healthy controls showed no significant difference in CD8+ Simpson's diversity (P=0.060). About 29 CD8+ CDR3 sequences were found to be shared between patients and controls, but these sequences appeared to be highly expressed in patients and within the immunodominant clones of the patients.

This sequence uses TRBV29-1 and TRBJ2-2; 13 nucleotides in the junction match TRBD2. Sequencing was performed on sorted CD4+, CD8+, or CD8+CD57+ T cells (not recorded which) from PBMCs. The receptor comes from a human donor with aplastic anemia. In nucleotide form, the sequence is TGCAGCGTTAAAACTAGCGGGGGGGCCGTCGGGGAGCTGTTTTTT. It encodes CSVKTSGGAVGELFF.